The T cell receptor beta chain under discussion was sequenced for a study of CD8 T cells in ankylosing spondylitis. Molecular-barcoded quantitative 5'-RACE produced these TCR beta libraries. TCRdb analysed the 5' RACE reads with MiXCR anew, one entry per CDR3 protein. Of under 450,000 distinct CDR3 sequences in the sample, 20% to 25% were seen once. This CDR3 contains 13 residues. The V and J ends lost 11 bases and 0 bases respectively, with 14 bases between them. CDR1 ENHRY and CDR2 SYGVKD come from the germline V gene. V and J are TRBV10-3 and TRBJ2-7, with D perhaps assigned TRBD1 or TRBD2 (5 bases each). The sequenced sample was blood, either unsorted or a sorted T cell fraction (not recorded which). The clonotype was recovered from a male donor with ankylosing spondylitis or in good health (not recorded which). CDR3 loop: CAHRDGSSYEQYF. The CDR3 DNA sequence: TGTGCCCACCGGGACGGAAGCTCCTACGAGCAGTACTTC.